Given below is one T cell receptor (beta chain) in context. V lost 6 bases and J lost 2, with 8 bases in between. Germline V gene data show CDR1 as MNHEY and CDR2 as SVGAGI. This CDR3 has 13 amino acids. Healthy individuals who donated bone marrow served as the donors. In nominal health when sampled, donors likely had unrecorded immune exposures nonetheless. PCR used 60 Vbeta primers and 13 Jbeta primers. Only in-frame clones appear in the TCRdb table, and some are missing; sequencing was by immunoSEQ multiplex PCR. The repertoire holds about 120,000 clones, with roughly 80% as singletons. This entry belongs to a study of cytomegalovirus exposure and HLA in healthy donors.

The TCR sequence derives from a woman between 40 and 55 years old in good health and CMV-seronegative. The sample comprised PBMCs. The chain is built from TRBV6-5 and TRBJ1-3, with a tentative D call TRBD1 (5 bases). The CDR3 loop reads CASRTTAGNTIYF. Written as DNA, the CDR3 is TGTGCCAGCAGGACGACAGCTGGAAACACCATATATTTT.